These T cell receptor beta chains were read from a single sample in a study of cytomegalovirus exposure and HLA in healthy donors. Libraries were prepared by immunoSEQ multiplex PCR; TCRdb keeps only in-frame clonotypes and omits some of them. Of around 130,000 clones listed, around 83% are singletons. The sequenced sample consisted of PBMCs. The receptors shown here come from a girl aged 2-10 years in good health and CMV-seronegative. The CDR3 runs from the conserved cysteine through the conserved F or W. Expanded clones are given a class, and other clones once, few, many or no size at all.

j_call: TRBJ2-1; v_call: TRBV27; clone_size: NA; cdr3_aa: CASRLRHTSTGQRNEQFF
j_call: TRBJ1-5; v_call: TRBV6-5; clone_size: NA; cdr3_aa: CASSLKFDSNQPQHF
j_call: TRBJ1-1; v_call: TRBV5-1; clone_size: NA; cdr3_aa: CASSLIGGTEAFF
j_call: TRBJ2-7; v_call: TRBV6-1; clone_size: few; cdr3_aa: CASSSRGAYEQYF
j_call: TRBJ2-1; v_call: TRBV6-6; clone_size: NA; cdr3_aa: CASSYSTSYNEQFF
j_call: TRBJ2-2; v_call: TRBV15; clone_size: NA; cdr3_aa: CATSRDYGTSGTGELFF
j_call: TRBJ2-7; v_call: TRBV19; clone_size: NA; cdr3_aa: CASSFHESPYEQYF
j_call: TRBJ2-3; v_call: TRBV30; clone_size: NA; cdr3_aa: CACSRGVDTDTQYF
j_call: TRBJ1-2; v_call: TRBV6-1; clone_size: NA; cdr3_aa: CASSLTGSNNYGYTF
j_call: TRBJ1-1; v_call: TRBV27; clone_size: few; cdr3_aa: CASSLIGGLRGAEAFF
j_call: TRBJ2-1; v_call: TRBV10-3; clone_size: NA; cdr3_aa: CAISELDRGGNEQFF
j_call: TRBJ2-1; v_call: TRBV10-3; clone_size: few; cdr3_aa: CATRGGIGDEQFF
j_call: TRBJ1-4; v_call: TRBV9; clone_size: NA; cdr3_aa: CASSDTGHGEKLFF
j_call: TRBJ2-1; v_call: TRBV2; clone_size: few; cdr3_aa: CARSGLAQNEQFF
j_call: TRBJ2-7; v_call: TRBV27; clone_size: NA; cdr3_aa: CASTSPATPGEQYF
j_call: TRBJ2-2; v_call: TRBV7-8; clone_size: once; cdr3_aa: CASSFRGWYSSNTGELFF
j_call: TRBJ1-3; v_call: TRBV4-3; clone_size: NA; cdr3_aa: CASSQDLARGNTIYF
j_call: TRBJ2-5; v_call: TRBV4-1; clone_size: NA; cdr3_aa: CASSSQGQGRETQYF
j_call: TRBJ1-2; v_call: TRBV27; clone_size: few; cdr3_aa: CASRHFPRQGRVNGYTF
j_call: TRBJ2-7; v_call: TRBV27; clone_size: NA; cdr3_aa: CASSRDRDSSYEQYF
j_call: TRBJ2-1; v_call: TRBV15; clone_size: NA; cdr3_aa: CATRRPGSNEQFF
j_call: TRBJ1-3; v_call: TRBV28; clone_size: NA; cdr3_aa: CASRLQGTWGNTIYF
j_call: TRBJ2-3; v_call: TRBV7-2; clone_size: NA; cdr3_aa: CASSFGAGDTDTQYF
j_call: TRBJ2-3; v_call: TRBV4-3; clone_size: NA; cdr3_aa: CASSQVTRVGDTQYF
j_call: TRBJ1-6; v_call: TRBV6-6; clone_size: NA; cdr3_aa: CASSTWASYNSPLHF
j_call: TRBJ2-5; v_call: TRBV6-5; clone_size: NA; cdr3_aa: CASSYRRGFETQYF
j_call: TRBJ1-2; v_call: TRBV20-1; clone_size: NA; cdr3_aa: CSARGQYGYTF
j_call: TRBJ2-5; v_call: TRBV2; clone_size: NA; cdr3_aa: CASSPQGAEAQETQYF
j_call: TRBJ1-1; v_call: TRBV2; clone_size: few; cdr3_aa: CASSGRMSEAFF
j_call: TRBJ1-5; v_call: TRBV6-6; clone_size: many; cdr3_aa: CASSYPGGSQPQHF
j_call: TRBJ1-3; v_call: TRBV7-2; clone_size: once; cdr3_aa: CASSRWDRASPGNTIYF
j_call: TRBJ2-5; v_call: TRBV19; clone_size: NA; cdr3_aa: CASSIGRGETQYF
j_call: TRBJ2-7; v_call: TRBV4-1; clone_size: NA; cdr3_aa: CASSQEIRGQGYEQYF
j_call: TRBJ1-5; v_call: TRBV5-1; clone_size: few; cdr3_aa: CASSLGGGQPQHF
j_call: TRBJ2-2; v_call: TRBV7-9; clone_size: NA; cdr3_aa: CASSRGELFF
j_call: TRBJ2-7; v_call: TRBV6-1; clone_size: NA; cdr3_aa: CASSASESYEQYF
j_call: TRBJ2-3; v_call: TRBV4-2; clone_size: NA; cdr3_aa: CASSSRTGTDTQYF
j_call: TRBJ1-2; v_call: TRBV30; clone_size: few; cdr3_aa: CAGGTGNYGYTF
j_call: TRBJ2-3; v_call: TRBV4-2; clone_size: NA; cdr3_aa: CASGTGGIDTQYF
j_call: TRBJ2-5; v_call: TRBV29-1; clone_size: NA; cdr3_aa: CSVDSGATGTQYF
j_call: TRBJ2-1; v_call: TRBV6-5; clone_size: NA; cdr3_aa: CASSSMTSHNEQFF
j_call: TRBJ1-2; v_call: TRBV6-5; clone_size: few; cdr3_aa: CASSYLQGANGYTF
j_call: TRBJ1-1; v_call: TRBV7-3; clone_size: NA; cdr3_aa: CASSPGGTEAFF
j_call: TRBJ2-7; v_call: TRBV28; clone_size: NA; cdr3_aa: CASSNPGGGTNSYEQYF
j_call: TRBJ2-7; v_call: TRBV5-6; clone_size: few; cdr3_aa: CASSLPGVGYEQYF
j_call: TRBJ1-1; v_call: TRBV7-8; clone_size: NA; cdr3_aa: CASSWGLGTGNTEAFF
j_call: TRBJ1-1; v_call: TRBV5-4; clone_size: few; cdr3_aa: CASSLEGDMNTEAFF
j_call: TRBJ1-6; v_call: TRBV7-9; clone_size: NA; cdr3_aa: CASSVRQGSDSPLHF
j_call: TRBJ2-7; v_call: TRBV6-4; clone_size: NA; cdr3_aa: CARGDRRAYEQYF
j_call: TRBJ1-2; v_call: TRBV4-2; clone_size: NA; cdr3_aa: CASSQAGQGYGYTF
j_call: NA; v_call: TRBV7-2; clone_size: once; cdr3_aa: CASSLVSAYEQYF
j_call: TRBJ1-3; v_call: TRBV4-2; clone_size: NA; cdr3_aa: CASSQPGISGNTIYF